The following is a T cell receptor (beta chain) sequence with its context. 60 Vbeta and 13 Jbeta primers were used in PCR. Generated by immunoSEQ multiplex PCR, the TCRdb table keeps only in-frame clones and is missing some. The table includes 59,000 or so clones, less than 90% detected once. This sample was taken from a study of cytomegalovirus exposure and HLA in healthy donors. CDR3 size: 15 residues. Per the germline V gene, CDR1 is SGHDN and CDR2 is FVKESK. Trimming removed 1 base from V and 4 bases from J, with 8 bases in between. V gene TRBV14 combines with J gene TRBJ1-6; D is possibly TRBD1 (5 bases). The clonotype comes from a female donor in good health and CMV-seronegative. The specimen was PBMCs. The CDR3 loop is CASSQAPGYNSPLHF. CDR3 sequence (DNA): TGTGCCAGCAGCCAAGCCCCAGGGTATAATTCACCCCTCCACTTT.